This TCR beta chain was sequenced for a study of T-cell memory formation after mild COVID-19. Whole-study context: TCR clusters were largely donor specific.

This CDR3 is 12 amino acids long. The ends were cut back, 9 bases at V and 6 bases at J, with 11 bases in the middle. Germline V gene sequence: CDR1 KGHDR, CDR2 SFDVKD. 5'RACE with constant-segment primers built TCRalpha and TCRbeta cDNA libraries with UMIs. TCRdb redid the calling of the 5' RACE reads with MiXCR, one entry per CDR3 protein. Here the sample spans 110,000 or so distinct CDR3 sequences, about a sixth being singletons. The sample comprised PBMCs or a T cell subset sorted from them (not recorded which). V is TRBV24-1 and J is TRBJ1-5; D unresolved. This clonotype was sampled from a man aged 18 to 29 who had mild COVID-19 (a few samples of this study predate the infection). Cell type and time point are not known. CDR3 nucleotides: TGTGCCACCCCGGGGAGGGCTCAGCCCCAGCATTTT. Translated, it gives CATPGRAQPQHF.